The entry below gives a single T cell receptor beta chain sequence along with its context. The target antigen is unknown. This sample is part of a study of cytomegalovirus exposure and HLA in healthy donors. Study outcomes and limitations: Other equally common chains were less clonally expanded than HLA-associated TCR beta chains, a later analysis showed.

PCR amplification relied on 60 Vbeta primers (plus 13 Jbeta primers). The repertoire was sequenced with immunoSEQ multiplex PCR; TCRdb's copy has only in-frame clones and lacks some. The table gives around 120,000 clones; the top ten clones make up around 0.59% of it. The trim removed 3 bases at V and 2 bases at J, leaving 8 bases unmatched. The V gene's germline CDR1 is LNHDA and CDR2 SQIVND (reference sequence). This CDR3 spans 16 amino acids. There were likely unrecorded immune exposures, though donors were nominally healthy when sampled. The chain has TRBV19 and TRBJ2-7, with 9 bases fitting TRBD1. The receptor was isolated from a man aged 50 or older in good health and CMV-seronegative. The sequenced material came from PBMCs. The CDR3 DNA reads as TGTGCCAGTAGTATGAGGGGGGGACAGGGAGCCTACGAGCAGTACTTC. It codes for CASSMRGGQGAYEQYF. Drawing the rest from reference TRBV19 and TRBJ2-7, the complete variable domain is DGGITQSPKYLFRKEGQNVTLSCEQNLNHDAMYWYRQDPGQGLRLIYYSQIVNDFQKGDIAEGYSVSREKKESFPLTVTSAQKNPTAFYLCASSMRGGQGAYEQYFGPGTRLTVT.